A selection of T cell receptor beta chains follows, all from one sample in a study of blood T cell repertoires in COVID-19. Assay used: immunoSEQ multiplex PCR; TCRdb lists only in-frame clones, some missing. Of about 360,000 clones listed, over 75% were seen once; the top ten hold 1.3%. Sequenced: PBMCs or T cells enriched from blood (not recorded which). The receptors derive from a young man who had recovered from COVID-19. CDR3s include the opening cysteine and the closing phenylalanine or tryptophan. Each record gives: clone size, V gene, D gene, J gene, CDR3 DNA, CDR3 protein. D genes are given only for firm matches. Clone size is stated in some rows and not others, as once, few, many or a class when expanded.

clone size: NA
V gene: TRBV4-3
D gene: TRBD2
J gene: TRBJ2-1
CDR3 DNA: TGCGCCAGCAGCCCTACCCCGGGGGGCTCCTACAATGAGCAGTTCTTC
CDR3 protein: CASSPTPGGSYNEQFF

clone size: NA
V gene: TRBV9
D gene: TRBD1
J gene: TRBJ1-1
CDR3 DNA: TGTGCCAGCAGCACTGGGACAGGCAACCCCCCCACTGAAGCTTTCTTT
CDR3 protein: CASSTGTGNPPTEAFF

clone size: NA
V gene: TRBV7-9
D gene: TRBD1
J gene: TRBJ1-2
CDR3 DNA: TGTGCCGCACTCCGGGACAGGGGTGGCTACACCTTC
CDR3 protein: CAALRDRGGYTF

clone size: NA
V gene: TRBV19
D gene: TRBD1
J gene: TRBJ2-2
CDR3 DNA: TGTGCCACCTCACCGGGACAGCAAACCGGGGAGCTGTTTTTT
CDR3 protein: CATSPGQQTGELFF

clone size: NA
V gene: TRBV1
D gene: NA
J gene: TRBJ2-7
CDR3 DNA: TGCACCAGCAGCCAAGGGGGAGACGGACGCAGCTCCTACGAGCAGTACTTC
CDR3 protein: CTSSQGGDGRSSYEQYF

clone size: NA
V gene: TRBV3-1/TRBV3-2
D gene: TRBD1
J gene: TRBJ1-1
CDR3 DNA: TGTGCCAGCAGCCATAGGGACAGGTTGATGAACACTGAAGCTTTCTTT
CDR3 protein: CASSHRDRLMNTEAFF

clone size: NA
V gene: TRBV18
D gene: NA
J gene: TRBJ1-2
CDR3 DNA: TGTGCCAGCTCACCACCAACGGGAAACTATGGCTACACCTTC
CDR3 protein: CASSPPTGNYGYTF

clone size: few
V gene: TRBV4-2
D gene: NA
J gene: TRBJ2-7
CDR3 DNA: TGTGCCAGCAGCCGCGCTACAGGGACCACCCACGAGCAGTACTTC
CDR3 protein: CASSRATGTTHEQYF

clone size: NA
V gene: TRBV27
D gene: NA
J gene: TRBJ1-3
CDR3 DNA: TGTGCCAGCAGTTCTAATACAGGGTTTGGAAACACCATATATTTT
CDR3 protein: CASSSNTGFGNTIYF

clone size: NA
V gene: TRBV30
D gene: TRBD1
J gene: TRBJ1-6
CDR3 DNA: TGTGCCTGGCATCTAGGGGACAGGGACCTTTCACCCCTCCACTTT
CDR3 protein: CAWHLGDRDLSPLHF

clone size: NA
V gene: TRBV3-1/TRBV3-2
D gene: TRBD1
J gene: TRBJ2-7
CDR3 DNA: TGTGCCAGCAGCCATGGACAGGGTAGTAACGAGCAGTACTTC
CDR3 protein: CASSHGQGSNEQYF